Below are 30 T cell receptor beta chains sequenced from a single sample in a study of T cell repertoires in cytomegalovirus infection. TCRdb reprocessed the reads via MiXCR and lists one record per CDR3 protein. The sample has about 340,000 distinct CDR3 sequences, 25% to 35% seen once; the top ten hold 15% to 20%. Their antigen targets remain unknown. The specimen comprised cultured PBMCs, sampled from culture after CMV antigen stimulation. All receptors come from a human donor in good health (CMV status not recorded). Some clones in this sample may be carry-over from other donors' samples.

This clonotype came up a few times. The CDR3 DNA follows: TGTGCCAGCAGTGTCCTCGGGGGGGGCAATCAGCCCCAGCATTTT. It yields the protein CASSVLGGGNQPQHF. The genes are TRBV6-1 and TRBJ1-5; maybe TRBD1 (5 bases). V was shortened by 4 bases and J by 2 bases, with 12 bases between the two germline ends. Germline-derived CDR1 and CDR2 are MNHNS and SASEGT. This CDR3 is 15 amino acids long.

This clonotype was detected only a few times. This chain uses TRBV11-2 with TRBJ1-5; no definite D call. Germline values: CDR1 SGHAT, CDR2 FQNNGV. This CDR3 contains 15 residues. Trimming cost V 0 bases and J 4 bases, with 10 bases left between them. For the CDR3, the DNA is TGTGCCAGCAGCTTAGAGCCGACGGGAAATCAGCCCCAGCATTTT. This encodes CASSLEPTGNQPQHF.

In its sample, this clonotype was seen many times. The CDR3 spells CASSFSVDTQYF. CDR3 DNA: TGTGCCAGCAGCTTTAGTGTAGATACGCAGTATTTT. The rearrangement uses TRBV7-2 and TRBJ2-3; D is undetermined. Trimming removed 3 bases at V and 5 bases at J, with 6 bases between. Germline V gene sequence: CDR1 SGHTA, CDR2 FQGNSA. The CDR3 consists of 12 residues.

This clonotype was seen a few times. V and J are TRBV6-5 and TRBJ2-5; D is unresolved. The V end lost 2 bases, the J end lost 2 bases, and 6 bases lay between the germline ends. Germline CDR1 MNHEY, CDR2 SVGAGI. This CDR3 contains 13 residues. CDR3 nucleotides: TGTGCCAGCAGTTACGAGCCGCAAGAGACCCAGTACTTC. Translated: CASSYEPQETQYF.

The sample holds a few counts of this clonotype. The chain joins TRBV4-2 to TRBJ1-1; the match to TRBD1 covers 9 bases. Trimming cost V 4 bases and J 6 bases; bases outside gene matches: 12. CDR3 length: 16 residues. Germline V CDR1 and CDR2: LGHNA, YNFKEQ. The CDR3 is CASSPGQGNSAAEAFF. The CDR3 DNA is TGTGCCAGCAGCCCCGGACAGGGGAACTCTGCTGCTGAAGCTTTCTTT.

The V gene is TRBV11-1, the J gene TRBJ1-1, with 11 nucleotides matching TRBD1. The CDR3 is 16 residues long. V lost 4 bases to trimming and J lost 3 bases; unmatched junction nucleotides: 7. Germline V CDR1 and CDR2: SGHAT, FQDESV (reference sequence). Here the CDR3 reads CASSWTGGAGDTEAFF. Here the CDR3 DNA reads TGTGCCAGCAGCTGGACAGGGGGCGCGGGCGACACTGAAGCTTTCTTT.

The genes are TRBV29-1 and TRBJ1-5, with D possibly TRBD1 on 6 matching bases. V was cut by 6 bases and J by 5 bases, with 14 bases left in between. Germline-derived CDR1 and CDR2 are SQVTM and ANQGSEA. This CDR3 comprises 13 residues. The CDR3 DNA reads TGCAGCGTCGGGACATATCGGGATCAGCCCCAGCATTTT. It yields the protein CSVGTYRDQPQHF. Looking up the rest from reference TRBV29-1 and TRBJ1-5 gives the full variable domain: SAVISQKPSRDICQRGTSLTIQCQVDSQVTMMFWYRQQPGQSLTLIATANQGSEATYESGFVIDKFPISRPNLTFSTLTVSNMSPEDSSIYLCSVGTYRDQPQHFGDGTRLSIL.

The gene calls are TRBV6-1 and TRBJ1-3; no clear D. CDR3 length equals 12 residues. CDR1 and CDR2 (germline): MNHNS, SASEGT. The ends were cut back, 2 bases at V and 15 bases at J, with 14 bases in the middle. The CDR3 sequence is CASSEHQSGGYF. The CDR3, as DNA: TGTGCCAGCAGTGAACATCAGTCGGGAGGATATTTT.

The rearrangement links TRBV20-1 to TRBJ2-2, with TRBD2 as a possible D gene (6 bases). V lost 1 base to trimming and J lost 4 bases, with 10 bases between them. Germline CDR1 reads DFQATT; CDR2 reads SNEGSKA (reference sequence). The CDR3 runs 14 residues. The DNA for the CDR3 is TGCAGTGCTAGAGGACTAGTCGGCACCGGGGAGCTGTTTTTT. This gives the protein CSARGLVGTGELFF.

This clonotype was picked up many times. The J gene is TRBJ1-2, the V gene TRBV12-3 or TRBV12-4; D gene ambiguous. Trimming removed 8 bases at V and 1 base at J, with 17 bases between. The CDR3 is made up of 15 amino acids. CDR3 residues: CASGPVYSLNYGYTF. The CDR3 DNA is TGTGCCAGCGGGCCAGTCTACTCACTTAACTATGGCTACACCTTC.

The chain joins TRBV12-5 to TRBJ1-2; D is possibly TRBD1 (5 bases). Germline V gene sequence: CDR1 LGHNT, CDR2 FRNRAP. The CDR3 has 13 residues. V was pared by 3 bases and J by 6 bases, with 11 bases between. The CDR3, as DNA: TGTGCTAGTGGTTTTGGGGGAACGGATGGCTACACCTTC. It is translated as CASGFGGTDGYTF.

This sequence joins TRBV19 and TRBJ2-1; no definite D call. The CDR3 has 15 residues. V was shortened by 1 base and J by 4 bases, with 11 bases between the two germline ends. The germline CDR1 and CDR2 sequences are LNHDA and SQIVND (reference sequence). CDR3 protein: CASSIAGYAYNEQFF. The DNA of the CDR3 is TGTGCCAGTAGTATAGCTGGCTACGCTTACAATGAGCAGTTCTTC.

V usage is TRBV10-3 and J usage is TRBJ1-1; TRBD1 might be the D (6 bases). The V gene's germline CDR1 is ENHRY and CDR2 SYGVKD. The V end was cut by 6 bases, the J end by 3 bases, with 8 bases between. CDR3 length: 12 residues. In DNA form, the CDR3 reads TGTGCCATCAGGGGGGCCTACACTGAAGCTTTCTTT. It is translated as CAIRGAYTEAFF.

The chain has TRBV18 and TRBJ1-5; TRBD1 matches 7 bases. J was trimmed by 0 bases and V by 3 bases; bases with no gene match: 14. CDR1 KGHSH and CDR2 LQKENI come from the germline V gene. The CDR3 is 19 amino acids. The CDR3 DNA follows: TGTGCCAGCTCACCCCTCGGGACAGACTCGCACCATAGCAATCAGCCCCAGCATTTT. Amino acids: CASSPLGTDSHHSNQPQHF.

This clonotype was seen a handful of times. The rearrangement links TRBV20-1 to TRBJ2-5, with 10 bases identical to TRBD2. Germline V CDR1 and CDR2: DFQATT, SNEGSKA (reference sequence). The CDR3 has 13 amino acids. The ends lost 5 bases at V and 5 bases at J; junction bases unmatched: 5. The CDR3 DNA reads TGCAGTGCTGGAAGCGGGGGGGCTGAGACCCAGTACTTC. It encodes CSAGSGGAETQYF.

The chain links TRBV19 to TRBJ2-1; 11 bases fit TRBD2. The CDR3 is 16 residues long. Looked up from germline, CDR1 is LNHDA and CDR2 is SQIVND (reference sequence). V shed 10 bases and J 3 bases; nucleotides not matched to a gene: 11. CDR3 in amino acids: CATKDQGLADYNEQFF. CDR3 nucleotides: TGTGCCACTAAAGATCAGGGACTAGCGGACTACAATGAGCAGTTCTTC.

This clonotype was detected only a few times. The DNA of the CDR3 is TGTGCCAGCAGTGAAAGGCTGGGTACCGAGCAGTACTTC. Amino acid sequence: CASSERLGTEQYF. The rearrangement joins TRBV2 to TRBJ2-7; no firm D call. There are 13 residues in the CDR3. Trimming shortened V by 2 bases and J by 6 bases, and 11 bases separated the two germline ends. Looked up from germline, CDR1 is SNHLY and CDR2 is FYNNEI.

The chain carries TRBV19 and TRBJ1-5; TRBD1 aligns across 12 bases. There are 19 residues in the CDR3. Germline CDR1 LNHDA, CDR2 SQIVND (reference sequence). The junction had 11 bases not matched to a gene; V was cut back by 5 bases and J by 0 bases. CDR3 protein: CASSGDRDRGQGSNQPQHF. CDR3 DNA: TGTGCCAGTAGTGGGGACCGGGACAGGGGGCAGGGTAGCAATCAGCCCCAGCATTTT.

This clonotype has a handful of counts. The chain couples TRBV5-8 to TRBJ1-5, with TRBD1 matching over 8 bases. CDR3 length: 18 amino acids. V was clipped by 0 bases and J by 3 bases; unmatched bases: 11. Looked up from germline, CDR1 is SGHTS and CDR2 is YDEGEE. The CDR3, as DNA: TGTGCCAGCAGCTTGGACACCCGGGACAGGAGGTTCAATCAGCCCCAGCATTTT. Residues: CASSLDTRDRRFNQPQHF.

J is TRBJ1-1 and V is TRBV6-6; D not resolved. V lost 8 bases and J 0 bases, leaving 10 bases between the germline ends. Germline-derived CDR1 and CDR2 are MNHNY and SVGAGI (reference sequence). This CDR3 has 13 residues. The CDR3 spells CASGVFMNTEAFF. The CDR3 region has the DNA TGTGCCAGCGGGGTGTTCATGAACACTGAAGCTTTCTTT.

The J gene is TRBJ1-5, the V gene TRBV28; D is perhaps TRBD1 (6 bases). Trimming stripped 11 bases from V and 1 base from J, with 24 bases between. Germline assignment: CDR1 MDHEN and CDR2 SYDVKM. The CDR3 loop spans 17 amino acids. In nucleotides, the CDR3 is TGTGCCGGATCGACAGGATTGCCACGTAAAAGCAATCAGCCCCAGCATTTT. This sequence encodes CAGSTGLPRKSNQPQHF.

The chain recombines TRBV19 with TRBJ1-1; TRBD1 might be the D (5 bases). Germline V lookup: CDR1 LNHDA, CDR2 SQIVND (reference sequence). The CDR3 has 12 amino acids. With 6 bases removed from V and 7 bases from J, the gap between germline ends came to 12 bases. This chain's CDR3 is CASRSLGGEAFF. The CDR3 DNA sequence: TGTGCCAGTAGATCACTCGGGGGTGAAGCTTTCTTT. Full variable domain (missing parts from reference TRBV19 and TRBJ1-1): DGGITQSPKYLFRKEGQNVTLSCEQNLNHDAMYWYRQDPGQGLRLIYYSQIVNDFQKGDIAEGYSVSREKKESFPLTVTSAQKNPTAFYLCASRSLGGEAFFGQGTRLTVV.

The chain couples TRBV5-6 to TRBJ2-3; 7 bases are shared with TRBD1. The length of the CDR3 is 16 residues. The germline gives CDR1 SGHDT, CDR2 YYEEEE. With V trimmed by 4 bases and J by 2 bases, 10 bases remained unmatched. The CDR3 region has the DNA TGTGCCAGCAGCCTGGGACAGCTAGGTCTCACAGATACGCAGTATTTT. It translates to CASSLGQLGLTDTQYF. The full variable domain, in which reference TRBV5-6 and TRBJ2-3 provide the parts outside the CDR3, is DAGVTQSPTHLIKTRGQQVTLRCSPKSGHDTVSWYQQALGQGPQFIFQYYEEEERQRGNFPDRFSGHQFPNYSSELNVNALLLGDSALYLCASSLGQLGLTDTQYFGPGTRLTVL.

This clonotype was seen repeatedly, ten times or more. The V and J genes are TRBV2 and TRBJ2-5; tentatively, D is TRBD2 (6 bases). The germline V gene encodes CDR1 SNHLY and CDR2 FYNNEI. This CDR3 spans 17 amino acids. The germline V and J ends were trimmed by 3 bases and 3 bases, with 20 bases remaining between them. Here the CDR3 reads CASSEAGFSHPKETQYF. CDR3 DNA sequence: TGTGCCAGCAGTGAGGCGGGGTTCAGCCACCCCAAAGAGACCCAGTACTTC.

The J gene is TRBJ2-1, the V gene TRBV5-6; D remains unclear. The CDR3 is 13 amino acids. Germline V gene sequence: CDR1 SGHDT, CDR2 YYEEEE. The V and J ends lost 4 bases and 5 bases respectively, with 10 bases between them. CDR3 in amino acids: CASSPDVNNEQFF. CDR3 nucleotides: TGTGCCAGCAGCCCCGACGTAAACAATGAGCAGTTCTTC.

This clonotype was recorded a few times. The rearrangement joins TRBV4-2 to TRBJ1-2, with D possibly matching TRBD1 (5 bases). The germline gives CDR1 LGHNA, CDR2 YNFKEQ. Between the trimmed V and J ends, which lost 6 bases and 4 bases, there was a span of 15 bases. The CDR3 contains 14 residues. In DNA, the CDR3 is TGTGCCAGCAGGATAGGGGAGCAGAGCTATGGCTACACCTTC. It is translated as CASRIGEQSYGYTF.

This chain links TRBV11-2 with TRBJ1-1; D ambiguous. The CDR3 loop spans 12 amino acids. CDR1 is SGHAT, CDR2 FQNNGV, per germline. V was shortened by 5 bases and J by 3 bases, with 7 bases between the two germline ends. The CDR3 is CASSHVHTEAFF. CDR3 bases: TGTGCCAGCAGCCATGTGCACACTGAAGCTTTCTTT.

This clonotype was detected only a few times. The rearrangement uses TRBV7-3 and TRBJ2-7; 9 bases agree with TRBD1. The V gene's germline CDR1 is SGHTA and CDR2 FQGTGA. The CDR3 runs to 15 residues. V lost 5 bases to trimming and J lost 5 bases; unmatched junction nucleotides: 10. The DNA for the CDR3 is TGTGCCAGCAGCCAGCACCGGGACAGGGTCCACGAGCAGTACTTC. Its translation is CASSQHRDRVHEQYF.

This clonotype was detected a few times. The genes are TRBV5-6 and TRBJ2-1; D may be TRBD1 (5 bases). Germline V gene sequence: CDR1 SGHDT, CDR2 YYEEEE. CDR3 length equals 16 residues. V dropped 1 base and J dropped 3 bases, with 14 bases sitting between them. CDR3 residues: CASSLKRGSNYNEQFF. CDR3 bases: TGTGCCAGCAGCTTGAAAAGGGGCTCGAACTACAATGAGCAGTTCTTC.

The rearrangement links TRBV7-6 to TRBJ2-5; the D gene is possibly TRBD1 (6 bases). CDR1 is SGHVS and CDR2 is FNYEAQ in the germline V gene. Trimming pared 0 bases from V and 3 bases from J, leaving 14 bases between. The CDR3 runs 16 residues. CDR3 nucleotides: TGTGCCAGCAGCTTAGCGCTGAACAGGGTAAAAGAGACCCAGTACTTC. Amino acid sequence: CASSLALNRVKETQYF.